This T cell receptor (beta chain) was captured in a study of cytomegalovirus exposure and HLA in healthy donors. The study, taken as a whole, reports: Most of the CMV-associated TCR beta chains (in a later analysis) appeared to be HLA-restricted. Some V segments, including TRBV6-2 and TRBV6-3, were excluded as indistinguishable.

Everyone who donated was a healthy bone marrow donor. Notes on this clone: The antigen is not known.

Germline V gene data show CDR1 as LGHNA and CDR2 as YSLEER. V lost 3 bases and J lost 0; bases outside the gene matches: 1. CDR3 length: 14 residues. Both 60 Vbeta primers and 13 Jbeta primers went into the PCR. TCRdb's copy holds only in-frame clones and misses some; the assay was immunoSEQ multiplex PCR. This repertoire includes 150,000 to 200,000 clones. This receptor was obtained from a man aged 25 to 40 in good health and CMV-seronegative. This chain uses TRBV4-3 with TRBJ1-1; 7 nucleotides line up with TRBD1. Sequencing was done on a sample of PBMCs. The CDR3 DNA sequence: TGCGCCAGCAGCCAGGACAGGATGAACACTGAAGCTTTCTTT. It codes for CASSQDRMNTEAFF.